Presented here are 22 T cell receptor beta chains from one specimen sequenced in a study of blood T cell repertoires in COVID-19. Here immunoSEQ multiplex PCR was the method, and the copy in TCRdb shows in-frame clones only, minus some. This repertoire shows around 340,000 clones, around 85% found once; its top ten account for 4% to 5%. Material for sequencing was PBMCs or T cells enriched from blood (not recorded which). The receptors come from a middle-aged woman with acute COVID-19.

The J gene is TRBJ2-6, the V gene TRBV29-1; 8 nucleotides agree with TRBD1. Losses at the gene ends were 2 bases for V and 2 bases for J; bases not matched to a gene: 2. The CDR3 contains 15 residues. In germline, CDR1 is SQVTM, CDR2 ANQGSEA. The CDR3 loop is CSVELQGAGANVLTF. In DNA form, the CDR3 reads TGCAGCGTTGAACTACAGGGGGCTGGGGCCAACGTCCTGACTTTC. The full variable domain, in which reference TRBV29-1 and TRBJ2-6 provide the parts outside the CDR3, is SAVISQKPSRDICQRGTSLTIQCQVDSQVTMMFWYRQQPGQSLTLIATANQGSEATYESGFVIDKFPISRPNLTFSTLTVSNMSPEDSSIYLCSVELQGAGANVLTFGAGSRLTVL.

This clone was seen once. The V and J genes are TRBV24-1 and TRBJ2-3; weak D call: TRBD1 (5 bases). CDR1 KGHDR and CDR2 SFDVKD come from the germline V gene. The CDR3 sequence is 17 residues long. Trimming stripped 2 bases from V and 2 bases from J, with 16 bases between. In nucleotides, the CDR3 is TGTGCCACCAGTGATTCCAAACAAGACAGTTACACAGATACGCAGTATTTT. This gives the protein CATSDSKQDSYTDTQYF.

The chain carries TRBV5-4 and TRBJ1-3, with D unresolved. The V gene lost 0 bases and the J gene lost 0 bases, with 10 bases spanning the gap. The CDR3 consists of 16 residues. Germline CDR1 and CDR2: SGHNT and YYREEE (reference sequence). CDR3 in DNA: TGTGCCAGCAGCTTGGAGTCCGTAGTCTCTGGAAACACCATATATTTT. Protein: CASSLESVVSGNTIYF.

The rearrangement joins TRBV7-8 to TRBJ2-1, with 10 bases that match TRBD2. J lost 9 bases, V lost 5 bases, and 25 bases had no gene match. This CDR3 is built from 20 residues. Germline values: CDR1 SGHVS, CDR2 FQNEAQ. The CDR3 sequence is CASSTLGWGSSGGQGAEQFF. In DNA form, the CDR3 reads TGTGCCAGCAGCACCCTCGGGTGGGGGTCTAGCGGGGGCCAGGGGGCTGAGCAGTTCTTC.

Concerning this clone itself: Other DNA sequences from this sample encode an identical CDR3 as well. This chain joins TRBV6-5 and TRBJ2-7, with no clear D. With 4 bases removed from V and 4 bases from J, the gap between germline ends came to 5 bases. The length of the CDR3 is 11 residues. Per the germline V gene, CDR1 is MNHEY and CDR2 is SVGAGI. The CDR3 nucleotides are TGTGCCAGCAGTTCCCTGTACGAGCAGTACTTC. Translated, it gives CASSSLYEQYF.

This clone has a single count. The CDR3 sequence is CASTEGQSYGYTF. The CDR3 DNA reads TGTGCCAGCACCGAGGGACAGAGCTATGGCTACACCTTC. The chain recombines TRBV7-2 with TRBJ1-2; 7 positions match TRBD1. The CDR3 spans 13 residues. The V and J ends lost 7 bases and 4 bases, in that order; junction bases with no gene match: 6. Germline V gene data show CDR1 as SGHTA and CDR2 as FQGNSA.

V is TRBV7-3 and J is TRBJ2-3; D remains ambiguous. The CDR3 spans 13 residues. Germline CDR1 SGHTA, CDR2 FQGTGA. The V end was cut by 2 bases, the J end by 9 bases, with 12 bases between. The CDR3 DNA sequence: TGTGCCAGCAGCTTAGAGGCCGAAACAACGCAGTATTTT. It yields the protein CASSLEAETTQYF.

V and J are TRBV2 and TRBJ1-2; D may be TRBD1 (6 bases). V gave up 7 bases and J gave up 5 bases, with 11 bases separating them. Germline CDR1 reads SNHLY; CDR2 reads FYNNEI. The CDR3 covers 12 residues. CDR3 sequence reads: CASKGVPYGYTF. CDR3 nucleotides: TGTGCCAGCAAGGGGGTCCCTTATGGCTACACCTTC.

DNA of the CDR3: TGTGCCAGCAGACCAACAGGGGCAGAGACCCAGTACTTC. This gives the protein CASRPTGAETQYF. The V gene is TRBV12-3 or TRBV12-4, the J gene TRBJ2-5; 7 bases map to TRBD1. V trimming: 6 bases; J trimming: 4 bases; junction bases outside the gene matches: 5. The CDR3 consists of 13 residues.

The CDR3 reads CASSVIRAYSNQPQHF. CDR3 nucleotide sequence: TGTGCCAGTAGTGTCATCAGGGCTTATAGCAATCAGCCCCAGCATTTT. V usage is TRBV19 and J usage is TRBJ1-5, with TRBD1 as a possible D gene (5 bases). Germline V lookup: CDR1 LNHDA, CDR2 SQIVND (reference sequence). V shed 5 bases and J shed 0 bases, with 14 bases lying between them. This CDR3 region has 16 residues.

This clone appeared a single time. The chain uses TRBV20-1 and TRBJ2-7; possibly TRBD1 for D (6 bases). This CDR3 has 14 residues. The V gene's germline CDR1 is DFQATT and CDR2 SNEGSKA (reference sequence). V dropped 3 bases and J dropped 1 base, with 13 bases sitting between them. This CDR3 reads CSASTDRSSYEQYF. The DNA for the CDR3 is TGCAGTGCTAGTACCGACAGGTCTTCCTACGAGCAGTACTTC.

This clone was detected a few times. The rearrangement uses TRBV7-9 and TRBJ1-3; D not resolved. The length of the CDR3 is 14 residues. The germline V gene has CDR1 SEHNR and CDR2 FQNEAQ (reference sequence). V was shortened by 4 bases and J by 4 bases, with 11 bases between the two germline ends. The DNA of the CDR3 is TGTGCCAGCAGCTCGACGCGGCGGGGAAACACCATATATTTT. Its translation is CASSSTRRGNTIYF. Full variable domain (remainder filled in from reference TRBV7-9 and TRBJ1-3): DTGVSQNPRHKITKRGQNVTFRCDPISEHNRLYWYRQTLGQGPEFLTYFQNEAQLEKSRLLSDRFSAERPKGSFSTLEIQRTEQGDSAMYLCASSSTRRGNTIYFGEGSWLTVV.

This clone was seen only once. The chain recombines TRBV5-1 with TRBJ1-3, with 8 nucleotides matching TRBD1. The germline V gene encodes CDR1 SGHRS and CDR2 YFSETQ. The CDR3 is 19 amino acids. Trimming took 0 bases from V and 0 from J; bases not matched to a gene: 11. Written as DNA, the CDR3 is TGCGCCAGCAGCTTGGGGCCAGGGGGCAGAATCAGCTCTGGAAACACCATATATTTT. It specifies CASSLGPGGRISSGNTIYF.

The rearrangement uses TRBV4-2 and TRBJ1-3, with 7 bases matching TRBD1. The V segment lost 4 bases and the J segment 0 bases; nucleotides outside the gene matches: 9. The CDR3 has 17 amino acids. CDR1 and CDR2 (germline): LGHNA, YNFKEQ. The CDR3 bases are TGTGCCAGCAGCCGGAGGGACAGACAAACCTCTGGAAACACCATATATTTT. Protein sequence: CASSRRDRQTSGNTIYF.

This chain links TRBV15 with TRBJ1-5; 7 bases match TRBD1. The V segment lost 1 base and the J segment 2 bases; nucleotides outside the gene matches: 5. The length of the CDR3 is 16 residues. The germline V gene encodes CDR1 LNHNV and CDR2 YYDKDF (reference sequence). The CDR3 protein is CATSRGLGQRNQPQHF. In nucleotides, the CDR3 is TGTGCCACCAGCAGAGGACTGGGACAGCGCAATCAGCCCCAGCATTTT.

The chain has TRBV6-5 and TRBJ2-1; perhaps TRBD2 as D (5 bases). In germline, CDR1 is MNHEY, CDR2 SVGAGI. This CDR3 has 14 residues. V dropped 5 bases and J dropped 0 bases, with 8 bases sitting between them. As DNA, the CDR3 is TGTGCCAGCAGTCCGGGGAACTCCTACAATGAGCAGTTCTTC. Its translation is CASSPGNSYNEQFF.

This chain uses TRBV5-4 with TRBJ1-6, with D possibly matching TRBD1 (5 bases). Trimming left V 0 bases short and J 5 bases short, with 9 bases between. The CDR3 runs to 15 residues. The germline gives CDR1 SGHNT, CDR2 YYREEE (reference sequence). Written as DNA, the CDR3 is TGTGCCAGCAGCTTGGCCGACAGACATAATTCACCCCTCCACTTT. Translating it yields CASSLADRHNSPLHF.

The chain couples TRBV2 to TRBJ2-1, with 7 bases identical to TRBD2. Germline CDR1 is SNHLY and CDR2 is FYNNEI. The CDR3 sequence is 16 residues long. Germline trimming cut 9 bases from V and 1 base from J; bases unmatched to any gene: 12. Here the CDR3 DNA reads TGTGCCAGTCCGTCACAAAGCGGGGAGTCCTACAATGAGCAGTTCTTC. This gives the protein CASPSQSGESYNEQFF.

A single count supports this clone. V is TRBV29-1 and J is TRBJ2-7; the D gene is possibly TRBD2 (5 bases). Per the germline V gene, CDR1 is SQVTM and CDR2 is ANQGSEA. The CDR3 is 14 residues long. V shed 6 bases and J shed 0 bases, with 15 bases lying between them. The CDR3 bases are TGCAGCGTGGCACCAGCGGCGAGCTCCTACGAGCAGTACTTC. Amino acid sequence: CSVAPAASSYEQYF.

The chain recombines TRBV11-3 with TRBJ2-2; perhaps TRBD1 as D (5 bases). V was clipped by 5 bases and J by 7 bases, with 11 bases between them. The CDR3 has 13 residues. Germline V gene lookup returns CDR1 SGHNT and CDR2 YENEEA. The CDR3 DNA reads as TGTGCCAGCAGCCCGACAGTTCTCGGGGAGCTGTTTTTT. Translating gives CASSPTVLGELFF.

The chain is built from TRBV9 and TRBJ1-3; D gene uncertain. V was shortened by 5 bases and J by 0 bases, with 6 bases between the two germline ends. Looked up from germline, CDR1 is SGDLS and CDR2 is YYNGEE. The CDR3 runs 13 residues. The CDR3 spells CASRSSSGNTIYF. The CDR3 DNA sequence: TGTGCCAGCAGGTCGAGCTCTGGAAACACCATATATTTT.

This clone was observed a handful of times. The rearrangement links TRBV18 to TRBJ1-5; D is uncertain. The CDR3 length is 16 residues. Germline CDR1 reads KGHSH; CDR2 reads LQKENI. V was cut by 2 bases and J by 1 base, with 12 bases left in between. The CDR3 coding sequence is TGTGCCAGCTCACCAATCGGCGGGTTGAGCAATCAGCCCCAGCATTTT. Translated, it gives CASSPIGGLSNQPQHF.